The source of this T cell receptor (beta chain) is a study of beta chain features in type 1 diabetes. V lost 4 bases to trimming and J lost 5 bases; unmatched junction nucleotides: 12. The germline V gene encodes CDR1 SGHNT and CDR2 YYREEE (reference sequence). CDR3 size: 17 residues. The study reverse transcribed the entire isolated RNA, so it sequenced expressed TCRB transcripts. Produced via immunoSEQ multiplex PCR; TCRdb's table is partial and in-frame only. The sample yields approximately 240,000 clones, approximately 16% seen once. General study findings and limits: Type 1 diabetes patients had TCRB CDR3s that were shorter (moderately but significantly so) in all four CD4+ subsets.

A word on this clone: Its antigen is not identified.

Sequencing was done on a sample of naive CD4+ T cells from blood. This TCR was recovered from a man aged 25-45 years with type 1 diabetes. The rearrangement joins TRBV5-4 to TRBJ2-2; 9 nucleotides align to TRBD1. Written as DNA, the CDR3 is TGTGCCAGCAGCGCATCCCCCGGACAGGGGAAGACCGGGGAGCTGTTTTTT. It codes for CASSASPGQGKTGELFF.